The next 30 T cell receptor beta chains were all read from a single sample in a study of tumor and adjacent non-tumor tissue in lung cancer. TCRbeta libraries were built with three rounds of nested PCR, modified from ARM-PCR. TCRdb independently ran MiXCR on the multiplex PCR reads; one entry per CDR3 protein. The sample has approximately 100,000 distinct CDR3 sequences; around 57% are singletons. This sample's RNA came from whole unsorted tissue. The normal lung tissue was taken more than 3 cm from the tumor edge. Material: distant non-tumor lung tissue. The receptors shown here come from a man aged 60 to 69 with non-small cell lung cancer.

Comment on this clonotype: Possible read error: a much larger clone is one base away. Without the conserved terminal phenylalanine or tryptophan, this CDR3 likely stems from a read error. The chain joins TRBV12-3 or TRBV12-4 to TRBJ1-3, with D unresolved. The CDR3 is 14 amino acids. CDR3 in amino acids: CASNLARKGNTIYL. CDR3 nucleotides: TGTGCCAGCAATTTAGCGCGGAAAGGAAACACCATATATCTT.

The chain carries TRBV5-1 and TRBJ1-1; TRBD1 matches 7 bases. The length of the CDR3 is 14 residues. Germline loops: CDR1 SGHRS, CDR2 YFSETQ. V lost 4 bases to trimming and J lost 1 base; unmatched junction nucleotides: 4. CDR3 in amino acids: CASSMTGSNTEAFF. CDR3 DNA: TGCGCCAGCAGCATGACAGGGTCGAACACTGAAGCTTTCTTT.

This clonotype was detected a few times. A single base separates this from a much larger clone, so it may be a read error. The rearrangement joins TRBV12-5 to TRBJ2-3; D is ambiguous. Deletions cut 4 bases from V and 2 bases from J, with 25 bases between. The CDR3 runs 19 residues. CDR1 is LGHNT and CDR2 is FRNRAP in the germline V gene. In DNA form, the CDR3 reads TGTGCTAGTGGTTCGGTAGATCGCGTGCGAATACAAGTCACAGATACGCAGTATTTT. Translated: CASGSVDRVRIQVTDTQYF.

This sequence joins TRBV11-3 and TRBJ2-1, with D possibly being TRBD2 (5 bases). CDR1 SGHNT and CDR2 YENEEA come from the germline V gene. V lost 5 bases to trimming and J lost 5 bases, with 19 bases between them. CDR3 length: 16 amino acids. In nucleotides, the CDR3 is TGTGCCAGCAGCCCCAGACAAGAGGGAGATAACAATGAGCAGTTCTTC. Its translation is CASSPRQEGDNNEQFF.

DNA for the CDR3: TGCGCCAGCAGGCCCGGGACAAGGAGGATCAAGTTCTTC. Protein product: CASRPGTRRIKFF. The chain is built from TRBV23-1 and TRBJ2-1; possibly TRBD1 for D (6 bases). TRBV23-1 is an ORF; its function is uncertain. The CDR3 extends over 13 amino acids. Trimming removed 6 bases from V and 14 bases from J, with 20 bases in between.

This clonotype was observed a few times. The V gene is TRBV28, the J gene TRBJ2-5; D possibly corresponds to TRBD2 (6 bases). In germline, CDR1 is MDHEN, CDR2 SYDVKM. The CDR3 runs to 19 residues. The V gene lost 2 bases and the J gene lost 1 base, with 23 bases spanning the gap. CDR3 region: CASSLKLYVETGVQETQYF. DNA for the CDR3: TGTGCCAGCAGTTTAAAGCTATACGTTGAAACGGGAGTCCAAGAGACCCAGTACTTC.

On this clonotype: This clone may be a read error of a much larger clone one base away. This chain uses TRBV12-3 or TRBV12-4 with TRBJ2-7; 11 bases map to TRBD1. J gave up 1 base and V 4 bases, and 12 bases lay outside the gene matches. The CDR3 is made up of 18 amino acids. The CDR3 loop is CASSSRWPGQGASYEQYF. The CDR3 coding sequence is TGTGCCAGCAGTTCCCGCTGGCCAGGACAGGGGGCTTCCTACGAGCAGTACTTC.

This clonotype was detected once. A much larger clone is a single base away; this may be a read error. The CDR3 DNA sequence: TGCGCCAGCAGCCAAGAAGTTGGAGGGGGCACGAGTGAGACCCAGTACTTC. Translated: CASSQEVGGGTSETQYF. The chain is built from TRBV4-1 and TRBJ2-5; D perhaps matches TRBD1 (7 bases). Germline CDR1 and CDR2: MGHRA and YSYEKL. CDR3 length equals 17 residues. Trimming removed 0 bases at V and 5 bases at J, with 19 bases between.

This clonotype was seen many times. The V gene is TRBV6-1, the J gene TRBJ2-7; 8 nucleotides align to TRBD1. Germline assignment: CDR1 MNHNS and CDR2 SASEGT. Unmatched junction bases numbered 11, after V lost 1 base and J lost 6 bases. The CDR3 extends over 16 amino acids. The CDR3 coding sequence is TGTGCCAGCAGTGAAGTGGTACAGGGGGTAAGGGGCGAGCAGTACTTC. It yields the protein CASSEVVQGVRGEQYF.

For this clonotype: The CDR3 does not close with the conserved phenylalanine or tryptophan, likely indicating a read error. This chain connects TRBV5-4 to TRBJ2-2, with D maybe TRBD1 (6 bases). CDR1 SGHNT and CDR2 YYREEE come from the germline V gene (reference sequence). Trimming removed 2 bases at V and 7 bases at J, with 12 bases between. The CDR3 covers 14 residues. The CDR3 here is CASSLGGISGELFY. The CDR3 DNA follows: TGTGCCAGCAGCTTAGGGGGAATCAGCGGGGAGCTGTTTTAT.

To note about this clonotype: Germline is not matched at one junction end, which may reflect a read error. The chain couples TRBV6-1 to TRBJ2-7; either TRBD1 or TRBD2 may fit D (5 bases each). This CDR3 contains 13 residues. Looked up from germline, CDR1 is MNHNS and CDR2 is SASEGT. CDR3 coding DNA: TGTGCCAGCCACAAGGGACCGACCTACGAGCACTACTTC. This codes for CASHKGPTYEHYF.

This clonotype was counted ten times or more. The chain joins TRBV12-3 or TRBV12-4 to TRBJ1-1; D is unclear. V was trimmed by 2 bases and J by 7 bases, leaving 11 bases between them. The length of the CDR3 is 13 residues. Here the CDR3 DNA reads TGTGCCAGCAGTTTAACCCCTCTGGGTGAAGCTTTCTTT. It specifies CASSLTPLGEAFF.

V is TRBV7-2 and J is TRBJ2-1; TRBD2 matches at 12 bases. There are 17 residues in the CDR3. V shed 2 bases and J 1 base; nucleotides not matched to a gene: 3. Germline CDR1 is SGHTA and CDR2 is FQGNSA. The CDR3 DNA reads TGTGCCAGCAGCTTAACTAGCGGGAGGATTTCCTACAATGAGCAGTTCTTC. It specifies CASSLTSGRISYNEQFF.

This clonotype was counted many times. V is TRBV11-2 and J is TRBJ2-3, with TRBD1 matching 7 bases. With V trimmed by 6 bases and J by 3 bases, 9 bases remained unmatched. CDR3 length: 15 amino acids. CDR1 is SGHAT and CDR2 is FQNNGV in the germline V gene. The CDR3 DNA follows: TGTGCCAGCAGACCCATTCAGGGGGAGACAGATACGCAGTATTTT. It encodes CASRPIQGETDTQYF.

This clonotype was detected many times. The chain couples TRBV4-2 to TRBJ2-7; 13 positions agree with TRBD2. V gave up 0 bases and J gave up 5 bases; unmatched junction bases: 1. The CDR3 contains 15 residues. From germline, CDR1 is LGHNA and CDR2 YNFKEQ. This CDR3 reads CASSQETSGRDEQYF. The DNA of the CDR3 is TGTGCCAGCAGCCAAGAAACTAGCGGGAGGGACGAGCAGTACTTC.

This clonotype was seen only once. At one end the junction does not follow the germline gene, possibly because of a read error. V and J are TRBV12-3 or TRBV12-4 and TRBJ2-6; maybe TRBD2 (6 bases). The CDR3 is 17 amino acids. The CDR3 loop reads CASSPGTSVSLANVLIF. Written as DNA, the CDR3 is TGTGCCAGCAGTCCTGGGACTTCTGTCTCTCTGGCCAACGTCCTGATTTTC.

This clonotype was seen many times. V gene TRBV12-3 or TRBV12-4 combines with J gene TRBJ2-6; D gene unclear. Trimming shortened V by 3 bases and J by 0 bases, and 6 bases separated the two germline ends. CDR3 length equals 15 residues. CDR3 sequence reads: CASSFHSSGANVLTF. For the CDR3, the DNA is TGTGCCAGCAGTTTTCACAGCTCTGGGGCCAACGTCCTGACTTTC.

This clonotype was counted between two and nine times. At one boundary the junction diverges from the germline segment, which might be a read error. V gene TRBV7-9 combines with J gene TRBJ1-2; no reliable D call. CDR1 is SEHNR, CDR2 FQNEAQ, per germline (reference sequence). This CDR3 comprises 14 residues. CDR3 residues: CASSPSLPNYGYTF. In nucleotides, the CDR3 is TGCGCCAGCAGCCCCTCTTTACCTAACTATGGCTACACCTTC.

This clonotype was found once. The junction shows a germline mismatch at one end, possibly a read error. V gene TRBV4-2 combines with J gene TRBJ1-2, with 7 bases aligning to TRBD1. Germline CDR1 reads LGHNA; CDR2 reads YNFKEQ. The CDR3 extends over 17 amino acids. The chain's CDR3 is CARSRASGTEVNYCYTF. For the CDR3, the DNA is TGTGCCAGGAGCCGAGCTTCCGGGACAGAAGTTAACTATTGCTACACCTTC.

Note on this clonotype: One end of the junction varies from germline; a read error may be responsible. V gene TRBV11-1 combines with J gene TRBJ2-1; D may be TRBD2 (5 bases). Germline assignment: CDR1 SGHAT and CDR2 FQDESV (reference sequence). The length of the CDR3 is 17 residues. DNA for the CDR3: TGTGTCAGCAGCCCTTACAGCGGCAGGTGTAATAACAATGAGCAGTTCTTC. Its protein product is CVSSPYSGRCNNNEQFF.

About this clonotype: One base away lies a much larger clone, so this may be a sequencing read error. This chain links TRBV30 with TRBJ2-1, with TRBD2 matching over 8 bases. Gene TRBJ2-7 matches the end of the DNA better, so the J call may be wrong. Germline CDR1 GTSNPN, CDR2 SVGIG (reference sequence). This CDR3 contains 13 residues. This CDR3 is CAWSRAGANEQYF. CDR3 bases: TGTGCCTGGAGTCGAGCGGGAGCTAATGAGCAGTACTTC.

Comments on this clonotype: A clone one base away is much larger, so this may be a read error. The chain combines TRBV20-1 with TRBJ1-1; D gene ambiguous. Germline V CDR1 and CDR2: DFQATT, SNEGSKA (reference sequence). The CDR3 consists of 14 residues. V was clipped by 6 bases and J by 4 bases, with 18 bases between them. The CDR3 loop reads CSAEGTMGSTEAFF. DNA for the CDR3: TGCAGTGCCGAAGGCACGATGGGTAGCACTGAAGCTTTCTTT.

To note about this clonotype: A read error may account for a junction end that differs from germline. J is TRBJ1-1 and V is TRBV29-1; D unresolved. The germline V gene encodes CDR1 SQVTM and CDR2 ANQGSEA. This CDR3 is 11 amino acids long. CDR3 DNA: TGCAGGGAGGCCCTGGGCACTGAATCTTTCTTT. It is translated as CREALGTESFF.

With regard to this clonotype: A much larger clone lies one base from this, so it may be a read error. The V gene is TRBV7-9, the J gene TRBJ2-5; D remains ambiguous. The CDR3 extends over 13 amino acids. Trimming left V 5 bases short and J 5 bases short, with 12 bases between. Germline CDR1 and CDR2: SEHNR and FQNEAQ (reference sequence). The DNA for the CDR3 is TGTGCCAGCAGCCTCGCCGACGAGGAGACCCAGTACTTC. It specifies CASSLADEETQYF. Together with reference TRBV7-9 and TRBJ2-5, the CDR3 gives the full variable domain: DTGVSQNPRHKITKRGQNVTFRCDPISEHNRLYWYRQTLGQGPEFLTYFQNEAQLEKSRLLSDRFSAERPKGSFSTLEIQRTEQGDSAMYLCASSLADEETQYFGPGTRLLVL.

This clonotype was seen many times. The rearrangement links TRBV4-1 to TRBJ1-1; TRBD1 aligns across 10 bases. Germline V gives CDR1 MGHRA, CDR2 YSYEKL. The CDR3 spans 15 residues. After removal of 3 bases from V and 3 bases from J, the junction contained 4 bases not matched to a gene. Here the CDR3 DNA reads TGCGCCAGCAGCCAGACAGGGGGCGGTGACACTGAAGCTTTCTTT. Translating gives CASSQTGGGDTEAFF.

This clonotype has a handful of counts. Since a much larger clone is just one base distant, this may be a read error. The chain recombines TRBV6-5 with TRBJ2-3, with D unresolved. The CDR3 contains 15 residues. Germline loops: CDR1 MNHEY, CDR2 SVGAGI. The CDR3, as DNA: TGTGCCAACAGTCCATCCCTGGGGAGCACAGATACGCAGTATTTT. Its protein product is CANSPSLGSTDTQYF.

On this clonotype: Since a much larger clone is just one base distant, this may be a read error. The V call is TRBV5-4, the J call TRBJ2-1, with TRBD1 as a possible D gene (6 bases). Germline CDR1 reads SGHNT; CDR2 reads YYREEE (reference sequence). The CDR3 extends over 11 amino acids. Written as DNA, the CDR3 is TGTGCCAGCTTGGGGGACAATGAGCACTTCTTC. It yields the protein CASLGDNEHFF. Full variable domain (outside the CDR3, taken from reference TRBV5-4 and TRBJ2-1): ETGVTQSPTHLIKTRGQQVTLRCSSQSGHNTVSWYQQALGQGPQFIFQYYREEENGRGNFPPRFSGLQFPNYSSELNVNALELDDSALYLCASLGDNEHFFGPGTRLTVL.

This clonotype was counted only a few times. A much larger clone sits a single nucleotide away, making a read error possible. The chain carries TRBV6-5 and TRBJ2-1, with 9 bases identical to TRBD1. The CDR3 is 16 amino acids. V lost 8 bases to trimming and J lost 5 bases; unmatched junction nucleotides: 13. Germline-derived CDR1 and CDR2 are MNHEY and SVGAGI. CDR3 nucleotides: TGTGCCAGCTGTCCTCAGTGGGACAGGGTTAACAATGAGCAGTTCTTC. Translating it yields CASCPQWDRVNNEQFF.

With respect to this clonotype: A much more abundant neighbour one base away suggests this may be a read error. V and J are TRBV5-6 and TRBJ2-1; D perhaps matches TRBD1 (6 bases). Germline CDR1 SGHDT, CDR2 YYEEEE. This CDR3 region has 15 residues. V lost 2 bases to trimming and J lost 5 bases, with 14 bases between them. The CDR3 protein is CASSFNSRGHNEQFF. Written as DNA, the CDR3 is TGTGCCAGCAGCTTTAATAGCAGGGGCCACAATGAGCAGTTCTTC.

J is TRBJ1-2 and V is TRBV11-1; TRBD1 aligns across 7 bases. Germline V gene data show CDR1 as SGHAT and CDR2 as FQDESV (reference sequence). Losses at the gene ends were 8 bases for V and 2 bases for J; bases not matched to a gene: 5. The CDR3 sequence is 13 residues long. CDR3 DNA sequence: TGTGCCAGCGGATGGGACAGCAACTATGGCTACACCTTC. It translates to CASGWDSNYGYTF.